Below are 32 T cell receptor beta chains sequenced from a single sample in a study of CD8+ T cells in alopecia areata. TCR sequencing used cDNA made by reverse transcription of extracted RNA. Some clones are missing from TCRdb's copy, which holds only in-frame ones; the method was immunoSEQ multiplex PCR. The sample holds more than 100,000 clones, 53% seen once. Treatment specified: oral pan-JAK inhibitor, 5-10 mg twice daily. The sequences come from CD4+ T cells sorted from blood, collected at week 4, from a patient treated with tofacitinib. These receptors all come from a human donor with alopecia areata.

J is TRBJ2-7 and V is TRBV13; 12 bases align to TRBD1. The CDR3 runs to 15 residues. Unmatched junction bases numbered 10, after V lost 7 bases and J lost 6 bases. Germline-derived CDR1 and CDR2 are PRHDT and FYEKMQ (reference sequence). This CDR3 reads CASNHGDRGLGEQYF. The CDR3, as DNA: TGTGCCAGCAACCATGGGGACAGGGGGCTCGGCGAGCAGTACTTC.

The chain has TRBV30 and TRBJ1-5; D may be TRBD1 (5 bases). V was clipped by 5 bases and J by 6 bases, with 20 bases between them. The CDR3 runs 15 residues. Germline CDR1 and CDR2: GTSNPN and SVGIG (reference sequence). The CDR3 reads CAWGREGMLGQPQHF. The CDR3 bases are TGTGCCTGGGGCCGCGAGGGGATGTTGGGTCAGCCCCAGCATTTT.

The genes are TRBV7-9 and TRBJ1-1; 9 nucleotides agree with TRBD1. Germline V gene data show CDR1 as SEHNR and CDR2 as FQNEAQ (reference sequence). This CDR3 region has 16 residues. Trimming at V came to 3 bases and at J to 1 base, leaving 6 bases not matched to a gene. The CDR3 coding sequence is TGTGCCAGCAGCTTCGGACAGGGGTCCCCGAACACTGAAGCTTTCTTT. The encoded protein is CASSFGQGSPNTEAFF.

The chain combines TRBV30 with TRBJ2-6; D unresolved. This CDR3 is built from 14 residues. CDR1 and CDR2 from the germline V gene are GTSNPN and SVGIG (reference sequence). Trimming shortened V by 4 bases and J by 0 bases, and 7 bases separated the two germline ends. The CDR3 nucleotides read TGTGCCTGGACCGTTAACTCTGGGGCCAACGTCCTGACTTTC. It specifies CAWTVNSGANVLTF.

The chain has TRBV30 and TRBJ1-2; 8 positions agree with TRBD1. The CDR3 totals 12 residues. Germline V gene sequence: CDR1 GTSNPN, CDR2 SVGIG (reference sequence). V gave up 4 bases and J gave up 2 bases; unmatched junction bases: 0. CDR3 coding DNA: TGTGCCTGGACAGGGGGCAACTATGGCTACACCTTC. Protein product: CAWTGGNYGYTF.

A note on this clone: An end of the junction does not agree with germline; a read error may underlie this. The chain uses TRBV2 and TRBJ1-6; TRBD1 agrees at 8 bases. There are 13 residues in the CDR3. Germline V gives CDR1 SNHLY, CDR2 FYNNEI. CDR3 in amino acids: CASSEDRGAPLHF. Here the CDR3 DNA reads TGTGCCAGCAGCGAAGACAGGGGCGCACCCCTCCACTTT.

This sequence joins TRBV5-1 and TRBJ2-2; TRBD1 matches at 7 bases. V lost 4 bases and J lost 0; bases outside the gene matches: 6. The CDR3 has 16 amino acids. CDR1 SGHRS and CDR2 YFSETQ come from the germline V gene. The CDR3 loop reads CASSGGQVTNTGELFF. The DNA for the CDR3 is TGCGCCAGCAGCGGAGGACAGGTTACGAACACCGGGGAGCTGTTTTTT.

The V gene is TRBV10-2, the J gene TRBJ2-7; D remains unclear. Trimming stripped 8 bases from V and 3 bases from J, with 11 bases between. Germline V gene data show CDR1 as WSHSY and CDR2 as SAAADI. The CDR3 is 12 residues long. The CDR3 nucleotides are TGCGCCAGCTCTAGGTCGGGCTACGAGCAGTACTTC. Its translation is CASSRSGYEQYF.

The chain couples TRBV7-9 to TRBJ1-1; unclear D gene. Per the germline V gene, CDR1 is SEHNR and CDR2 is FQNEAQ (reference sequence). CDR3 length equals 14 residues. V was shortened by 1 base and J by 1 base, with 7 bases between the two germline ends. The CDR3 is CASSLVTENTEAFF. In DNA form, the CDR3 reads TGTGCCAGCAGCTTAGTCACAGAGAACACTGAAGCTTTCTTT.

The genes are TRBV30 and TRBJ1-1, with 8 bases identical to TRBD1. CDR3 length: 12 amino acids. Germline CDR1 GTSNPN, CDR2 SVGIG (reference sequence). V dropped 3 bases and J dropped 7; count of bases not matched to a gene: 4. The CDR3 nucleotides are TGTGCCTGGAGGGACAGGGTCGTTGAAGCTTTCTTT. It translates to CAWRDRVVEAFF.

The J gene is TRBJ1-2, the V gene TRBV30; weak D call: TRBD1 (5 bases). V was clipped by 0 bases and J by 4 bases, with 9 bases between them. Germline V gene lookup returns CDR1 GTSNPN and CDR2 SVGIG (reference sequence). The CDR3 has 13 amino acids. CDR3 bases: TGTGCCTGGAGTGTAGGGGTGGTCTATGGCTACACCTTC. This gives the protein CAWSVGVVYGYTF.

Only a few counts were recorded for this clone. The V gene is TRBV28, the J gene TRBJ2-1, with D perhaps TRBD1 (6 bases). Trimming took off 6 bases at V and 8 bases at J, with 20 bases between the two ends. CDR1 is MDHEN and CDR2 is SYDVKM in the germline V gene. This CDR3 contains 15 residues. The CDR3, as DNA: TGTGCCAGCAGCCCTTGGGGACAACGGTTCTATGAGCAGTTCTTC. Residues: CASSPWGQRFYEQFF.

V gene TRBV2 combines with J gene TRBJ1-2; tentatively, D is TRBD1 (5 bases). The CDR3 runs to 16 residues. V lost 2 bases and J 4 bases, leaving 17 bases between the germline ends. CDR1 is SNHLY and CDR2 is FYNNEI in the germline V gene. As DNA, the CDR3 is TGTGCCAGCAGTGAATCACCAGGGCTGGCGGGCTATGGCTACACCTTC. It yields the protein CASSESPGLAGYGYTF. Drawing the rest from reference TRBV2 and TRBJ1-2, the complete variable domain is EPEVTQTPSHQVTQMGQEVILRCVPISNHLYFYWYRQILGQKVEFLVSFYNNEISEKSEIFDDQFSVERPDGSNFTLKIRSTKLEDSAMYFCASSESPGLAGYGYTFGSGTRLTVV.

This clone occurred many times. The chain uses TRBV6-1 and TRBJ2-7; tentatively, D is TRBD1 (6 bases). Germline V gives CDR1 MNHNS, CDR2 SASEGT. Trimming cost V 3 bases and J 3 bases, with 9 bases left between them. The CDR3 contains 13 residues. The CDR3 spells CASSDNRVYEQYF. In DNA form, the CDR3 reads TGTGCCAGCAGTGATAACAGGGTCTACGAGCAGTACTTC.

The chain carries TRBV30 and TRBJ2-3; 8 bases fit TRBD2. CDR1 and CDR2 from the germline V gene are GTSNPN and SVGIG (reference sequence). V shed 2 bases, J shed 0 bases, and the junction held 4 bases outside the gene matches. The CDR3 sequence is 15 residues long. The CDR3 sequence is CAWSPRGASTDTQYF. CDR3 in DNA: TGTGCCTGGAGTCCGCGGGGGGCTAGCACAGATACGCAGTATTTT.

J is TRBJ2-1 and V is TRBV7-2; 16 bases agree with TRBD2. This CDR3 comprises 16 residues. The germline CDR1 and CDR2 sequences are SGHTA and FQGNSA. The junction had 13 bases not matched to a gene; V was cut back by 5 bases and J by 15 bases. CDR3 region: CASSLHPGLAGGLRFF. The CDR3 DNA reads TGTGCCAGCAGCCTACATCCGGGACTAGCGGGGGGGCTCCGGTTCTTC.

This chain joins TRBV11-2 and TRBJ2-6; D uncertain. The CDR3 is made up of 15 amino acids. The V gene's germline CDR1 is SGHAT and CDR2 FQNNGV. Trimming left V 5 bases short and J 0 bases short, with 8 bases between. The DNA for the CDR3 is TGTGCCAGCAGCCCGACGGTCTCTGGGGCCAACGTCCTGACTTTC. Protein: CASSPTVSGANVLTF.

The chain joins TRBV10-2 to TRBJ2-5, with 11 bases that match TRBD1. The CDR3 runs 14 residues. The germline CDR1 and CDR2 sequences are WSHSY and SAAADI. After removal of 8 bases from V and 4 bases from J, the junction contained 6 bases not matched to a gene. The CDR3 is CASCAGTGGETQYF. The CDR3 DNA is TGCGCCAGCTGCGCCGGGACAGGGGGAGAGACCCAGTACTTC.

The V and J genes are TRBV13 and TRBJ1-2; D remains ambiguous. This CDR3 spans 12 amino acids. In germline, CDR1 is PRHDT, CDR2 FYEKMQ (reference sequence). V was trimmed by 2 bases and J by 4 bases, leaving 5 bases between them. CDR3 sequence (DNA): TGTGCCAGCAGCTTAAGGCCCTATGGCTACACCTTC. It encodes CASSLRPYGYTF.

This chain connects TRBV29-1 to TRBJ2-7, with D possibly being TRBD1 (6 bases). The CDR3 length is 12 residues. V was pared by 7 bases and J by 3 bases, with 13 bases between. CDR1 SQVTM and CDR2 ANQGSEA come from the germline V gene. CDR3 residues: CSATDRIYEQYF. The DNA of the CDR3 is TGCAGCGCCACGGACAGAATCTACGAGCAGTACTTC.

This rearrangement joins TRBV6-5 to TRBJ1-4, with D tentatively TRBD1 (5 bases). CDR3 length: 15 residues. Trimming left V 0 bases short and J 1 base short, with 6 bases between. Germline-derived CDR1 and CDR2 are MNHEY and SVGAGI. CDR3 protein: CASSYSGQTNEKLFF. DNA for the CDR3: TGTGCCAGCAGTTACTCTGGACAAACTAATGAAAAACTGTTTTTT.

The genes are TRBV11-2 and TRBJ2-3; 9 bases are a match to TRBD1. V trimming: 3 bases; J trimming: 5 bases; junction bases outside the gene matches: 3. Germline CDR1 is SGHAT and CDR2 is FQNNGV. This CDR3 comprises 14 residues. CDR3 DNA: TGTGCCAGCAGCTTGCTGACAGGGGGAGATACGCAGTATTTT. Translation gives CASSLLTGGDTQYF.

V is TRBV30 and J is TRBJ2-2; D unresolved. Trimming removed 0 bases at V and 5 bases at J, with 7 bases between. CDR1 is GTSNPN and CDR2 is SVGIG in the germline V gene (reference sequence). The CDR3 has 13 amino acids. CDR3 sequence (DNA): TGTGCCTGGAGTGTCCACCTTACCGGGGAGCTGTTTTTT. This encodes CAWSVHLTGELFF.

The rearrangement uses TRBV5-4 and TRBJ2-7; 9 bases line up with TRBD1. This CDR3 comprises 16 residues. Germline V CDR1 and CDR2: SGHNT, YYREEE (reference sequence). V gave up 1 base and J gave up 3 bases; unmatched junction bases: 8. CDR3 residues: CASSLSFGTGFYEQYF. The CDR3 DNA reads as TGTGCCAGCAGCTTGTCGTTCGGGACAGGGTTCTACGAGCAGTACTTC. Full variable domain (rest looked up from reference TRBV5-4 and TRBJ2-7): ETGVTQSPTHLIKTRGQQVTLRCSSQSGHNTVSWYQQALGQGPQFIFQYYREEENGRGNFPPRFSGLQFPNYSSELNVNALELDDSALYLCASSLSFGTGFYEQYFGPGTRLTVT.

The chain carries TRBV7-2 and TRBJ2-5; TRBD1 is a possible D gene (6 bases). The CDR3 length is 15 residues. V lost 3 bases to trimming and J lost 4 bases, with 15 bases between them. Germline CDR1 SGHTA, CDR2 FQGNSA. Here the CDR3 DNA reads TGTGCCAGCAGCTTCCGACAGGCTGGGAGAGAGACCCAGTACTTC. It codes for CASSFRQAGRETQYF.

This clone was picked up a small number of times. The rearrangement joins TRBV5-1 to TRBJ2-1; TRBD2 might be the D (7 bases). V shed 4 bases and J shed 7 bases, with 18 bases lying between them. The CDR3 covers 15 residues. The germline V gene has CDR1 SGHRS and CDR2 YFSETQ. In DNA form, the CDR3 reads TGCGCCAGCAGCATCTCTAGCGGAGGGGGTAATGAGCAGTTCTTC. This codes for CASSISSGGGNEQFF.

V gene TRBV30 combines with J gene TRBJ2-5, with 12 bases fitting TRBD2. The germline V gene has CDR1 GTSNPN and CDR2 SVGIG (reference sequence). This CDR3 has 14 amino acids. The V and J ends lost 3 bases and 5 bases, in that order; junction bases with no gene match: 4. The CDR3 protein is CAWRTSGSGETQYF. As DNA, the CDR3 is TGTGCCTGGAGGACTAGCGGGAGTGGGGAGACCCAGTACTTC.

The V and J genes are TRBV30 and TRBJ1-2; D might be TRBD1 (5 bases). Trimming removed 5 bases at V and 4 bases at J, with 17 bases between. The CDR3 contains 14 residues. From germline, CDR1 is GTSNPN and CDR2 SVGIG (reference sequence). Here the CDR3 DNA reads TGTGCCTGGGCCTGGGGGAGGATCGGCTATGGCTACACCTTC. It is translated as CAWAWGRIGYGYTF.

The rearrangement uses TRBV6-5 and TRBJ2-1; unclear D gene. Germline V gene sequence: CDR1 MNHEY, CDR2 SVGAGI. V was clipped by 0 bases and J by 7 bases, with 1 base between them. The CDR3 loop spans 11 amino acids. CDR3: CASSYSNEQFF. In DNA form, the CDR3 reads TGTGCCAGCAGTTACTCGAATGAGCAGTTCTTC.

Written as DNA, the CDR3 is TGCGCCAGCACCTCACAACCCCAGGGAAAGAACACTGAAGCTTTCTTT. Translation gives CASTSQPQGKNTEAFF. The chain recombines TRBV5-1 with TRBJ1-1, with D possibly being TRBD1 (5 bases). This CDR3 has 16 amino acids. Germline-derived CDR1 and CDR2 are SGHRS and YFSETQ. V shed 6 bases and J shed 1 base, with 19 bases lying between them.

In its sample, this clone was seen a few times. The J gene is TRBJ2-1, the V gene TRBV18, with D uncertain. The germline V gene has CDR1 KGHSH and CDR2 LQKENI. The CDR3 contains 11 residues. Trimming removed 3 bases at V and 8 bases at J, with 5 bases between. The CDR3 region is CASSPQDEQFF. The CDR3 DNA reads as TGTGCCAGCTCACCGCAGGATGAGCAGTTCTTC. Filled out from reference TRBV18 and TRBJ2-1, the complete variable domain reads NAGVMQNPRHLVRRRGQEARLRCSPMKGHSHVYWYRQLPEEGLKFMVYLQKENIIDESGMPKERFSAEFPKEGPSILRIQQVVRGDSAAYFCASSPQDEQFFGPGTRLTVL.

In its sample, this clone was seen once. This rearrangement joins TRBV29-1 to TRBJ1-1, with no clear D. Germline V gene sequence: CDR1 SQVTM, CDR2 ANQGSEA. V was cut by 4 bases and J by 2 bases, with 11 bases left in between. This CDR3 is 13 amino acids long. CDR3 DNA sequence: TGCAGCGTTGGCGGACGGTTTAACACTGAAGCTTTCTTT. Translating gives CSVGGRFNTEAFF.